The 26 T cell receptor beta chains in this list originate from one sample, sequenced in a study of blood T cells in healthy people across ages. A second PCR of roughly 7 to 11 cycles used a sample-barcoded 5' primer and a J-beta primer mix. TCRdb reprocessed the 5' RACE reads with MiXCR, giving one entry per CDR3 protein. This sample has fewer than 2,000,000 distinct CDR3 sequences, with 30% to 40% found just once. The source material was blood. These receptors all stem from a human donor in good health.

The rearrangement links TRBV15 to TRBJ1-5; the match to TRBD1 covers 9 bases. The CDR3 is 14 residues long. V shed 5 bases and J 6 bases; nucleotides not matched to a gene: 5. Germline CDR1 is LNHNV and CDR2 is YYDKDF (reference sequence). The CDR3 loop is CATSGTGSRQPQHF. CDR3 DNA sequence: TGTGCCACCAGCGGGACAGGGTCTCGTCAGCCCCAGCATTTT. Complete variable domain (other parts from reference TRBV15 and TRBJ1-5): DAMVIQNPRYQVTQFGKPVTLSCSQTLNHNVMYWYQQKSSQAPKLLFHYYDKDFNNEADTPDNFQSRRPNTSFCFLDIRSPGLGDTAMYLCATSGTGSRQPQHFGDGTRLSIL.

Note on this clonotype: A read error may be the cause here, since a much bigger clone is one base away. The genes are TRBV7-7 and TRBJ2-1; no clear D gene. Germline values: CDR1 SSHAT, CDR2 FNYEAQ (reference sequence). This CDR3 region has 15 residues. The CDR3 sequence is CASSYGLSPYNEQFF. Here the CDR3 DNA reads TGTGCTAGCAGCTACGGATTAAGCCCCTACAATGAGCAGTTCTTC.

J is TRBJ2-1 and V is TRBV9; D may be TRBD1 or TRBD2 (7 bases each). The germline CDR1 and CDR2 sequences are SGDLS and YYNGEE. The CDR3 loop spans 18 amino acids. V was trimmed by 2 bases and J by 0 bases, leaving 18 bases between them. The CDR3: CASSVGRGLFSSYNEQFF. The CDR3 DNA reads TGTGCCAGCAGCGTGGGGAGGGGGCTCTTTAGCTCCTACAATGAGCAGTTCTTC.

The rearrangement uses TRBV5-1 and TRBJ1-1, with D tentatively TRBD1 (5 bases). In germline, CDR1 is SGHRS, CDR2 YFSETQ. The CDR3 spans 15 residues. V lost 3 bases to trimming and J lost 1 base, with 13 bases between them. CDR3 DNA sequence: TGCGCCAGCAGCTCGCAGGGACGGGGGAACACTGAAGCTTTCTTT. Its translation is CASSSQGRGNTEAFF.

This clonotype was observed a few times. This chain links TRBV12-3 or TRBV12-4 with TRBJ2-1; 10 bases fit TRBD1. V trimming: 6 bases; J trimming: 4 bases; junction bases outside the gene matches: 12. This CDR3 is built from 17 residues. Here the CDR3 DNA reads TGTGCCAGCAGCTCAGGGACAGGGGCCGAACTTTACAATGAGCAGTTCTTC. It yields the protein CASSSGTGAELYNEQFF.

Only a few counts were recorded for this clonotype. The V and J genes are TRBV29-1 and TRBJ2-5, with a weak D call TRBD2 (6 bases). There are 14 residues in the CDR3. V was trimmed by 6 bases and J by 5 bases, leaving 19 bases between them. Germline lookup yields CDR1 SQVTM and CDR2 ANQGSEA. The chain's CDR3 is CSVGGTFSGETQYF. DNA of the CDR3: TGCAGCGTCGGCGGGACTTTTTCTGGGGAGACCCAGTACTTC.

The CDR3 coding sequence is TGTGCCAGCAGCTCCTTTGGCACAGATACGCAGTATTTT. Translated, it gives CASSSFGTDTQYF. The rearrangement uses TRBV5-4 and TRBJ2-3; no definite D call. V shed 3 bases and J shed 1 base, with 6 bases lying between them. CDR3 size: 13 residues. Germline assignment: CDR1 SGHNT and CDR2 YYREEE (reference sequence).

The J gene is TRBJ1-1, the V gene TRBV7-2; no definite D call. V was clipped by 4 bases and J by 4 bases, with 4 bases between them. This CDR3 spans 11 amino acids. Germline V gene sequence: CDR1 SGHTA, CDR2 FQGNSA. CDR3 DNA sequence: TGTGCCAGCAGCTACATCACTGAAGCTTTCTTT. Amino acids: CASSYITEAFF.

V and J are TRBV27 and TRBJ2-5; tentative D call: TRBD1 (5 bases). This CDR3 has 15 amino acids. Germline CDR1 and CDR2: MNHEY and SMNVEV (reference sequence). V dropped 2 bases and J dropped 5 bases, with 15 bases sitting between them. CDR3 region: CASSLGSGLEETQYF. The CDR3 DNA follows: TGTGCCAGCAGTTTAGGTTCAGGGTTGGAGGAGACCCAGTACTTC.

This clonotype has only a few counts. The chain joins TRBV4-1 to TRBJ1-5, with 7 bases identical to TRBD1. This CDR3 comprises 14 residues. Unmatched junction bases numbered 6, after V lost 5 bases and J lost 5 bases. Looked up from germline, CDR1 is MGHRA and CDR2 is YSYEKL. The DNA for the CDR3 is TGCGCCAGCAGCTATACAGGGGATTATCAGCCCCAGCATTTT. Encoded protein: CASSYTGDYQPQHF.

This chain's CDR3 is CASGLTDRGGRGYTF. CDR3 sequence (DNA): TGTGCTAGTGGTTTGACTGACAGGGGGGGACGGGGCTACACCTTC. The chain uses TRBV12-5 and TRBJ1-2; TRBD1 aligns across 9 bases. Germline trimming cut 2 bases from V and 8 bases from J; bases unmatched to any gene: 9. The CDR3 consists of 15 residues. CDR1 and CDR2 from the germline V gene are LGHNT and FRNRAP.

The chain is built from TRBV12-3 or TRBV12-4 and TRBJ2-6; D is tentatively TRBD1 or TRBD2 (5 bases each). The CDR3 runs to 17 residues. The ends were cut back, 3 bases at V and 0 bases at J, with 12 bases in the middle. Here the CDR3 reads CASSFLVGTSGANVLTF. The CDR3 region has the DNA TGTGCCAGCAGTTTTCTGGTTGGGACCTCTGGGGCCAACGTCCTGACTTTC.

The rearrangement joins TRBV6-5 to TRBJ2-3; D gene unclear. Deletions cut 3 bases from V and 4 bases from J, with 14 bases between. The CDR3 totals 15 residues. In germline, CDR1 is MNHEY, CDR2 SVGAGI. CDR3 coding DNA: TGTGCCAGCAGTTATGCTAGTCCGAGTGCAGATACGCAGTATTTT. This encodes CASSYASPSADTQYF.

The V and J genes are TRBV6-5 and TRBJ1-5; D unclear. Germline V gene data show CDR1 as MNHEY and CDR2 as SVGAGI. The CDR3 spans 14 residues. Trimming stripped 6 bases from V and 0 bases from J, with 9 bases between. CDR3 nucleotide sequence: TGTGCCAGCAGGTCACAAGATAGCAATCAGCCCCAGCATTTT. Its translation is CASRSQDSNQPQHF.

The V call is TRBV29-1, the J call TRBJ2-3; 15 nucleotides line up with TRBD2. Germline CDR1 reads SQVTM; CDR2 reads ANQGSEA. The CDR3 has 14 amino acids. Losses at the gene ends were 7 bases for V and 7 bases for J; bases not matched to a gene: 6. CDR3 sequence reads: CSARTSGGGYTQYF. The DNA of the CDR3 is TGCAGCGCCAGGACTAGCGGGGGGGGATATACGCAGTATTTT.

This clonotype was recorded a few times. The CDR3 nucleotides are TGCAGTGCGGTGGGCCTAGCGGGGGTCGAGCAGTACTTC. Residues: CSAVGLAGVEQYF. V and J are TRBV20-1 and TRBJ2-7; 10 bases agree with TRBD2. Trimming took 6 bases from V and 6 from J; bases not matched to a gene: 8. The CDR3 runs 13 residues. CDR1 and CDR2 (germline): DFQATT, SNEGSKA (reference sequence).

The chain carries TRBV6-2 or TRBV6-3 and TRBJ2-3; the D is unclear. The CDR3 consists of 19 residues. Trimming pared 2 bases from V and 4 bases from J, leaving 25 bases between. Germline CDR1 MNHEY, CDR2 SVGEGT. The CDR3 DNA is TGTGCCAGCAGTTACCCAACCGGTCCCCCAGCCGGCGCAGCAGATACGCAGTATTTT. As protein: CASSYPTGPPAGAADTQYF.

The gene calls are TRBV6-2 or TRBV6-3 and TRBJ2-5; D perhaps matches TRBD1 (5 bases). The germline V gene encodes CDR1 MNHEY and CDR2 SVGEGT. Trimming pared 6 bases from V and 1 base from J, leaving 27 bases between. The CDR3 extends over 19 amino acids. The CDR3 DNA follows: TGTGCCAGCAGGCTTGTTTCCGGGCTATCCAACCAGGGCCAAGAGACCCAGTACTTC. Encoded protein: CASRLVSGLSNQGQETQYF.

This chain connects TRBV7-2 to TRBJ2-4, with D hard to call. The J call may be faulty, since TRBJ2-7 better matches the DNA end. The CDR3 is made up of 13 amino acids. The germline V gene encodes CDR1 SGHTA and CDR2 FQGNSA. The CDR3 DNA reads TGTGCCAGCAGCTTAGTCCGGGCTGACGAGCAGTACTTC. Its protein product is CASSLVRADEQYF.

This clonotype was recorded a few times. V is TRBV7-2 and J is TRBJ2-3, with 7 nucleotides matching TRBD2. The CDR3 covers 16 residues. V lost 3 bases to trimming and J lost 0 bases; unmatched junction nucleotides: 6. Germline CDR1 reads SGHTA; CDR2 reads FQGNSA. The CDR3 nucleotides read TGTGCCAGCAGCTTCCGAGCGGGGATGAGCACAGATACGCAGTATTTT. It encodes CASSFRAGMSTDTQYF.

The rearrangement uses TRBV5-1 and TRBJ1-1, with D tentatively TRBD1 (6 bases). The CDR3 is 15 amino acids. CDR1 is SGHRS and CDR2 is YFSETQ in the germline V gene. Trimming removed 3 bases from V and 5 bases from J, with 17 bases in between. CDR3 bases: TGCGCCAGCAGCTGGCGGACAGCCCTGAGAACTGAAGCTTTCTTT. Translation: CASSWRTALRTEAFF.

The V call is TRBV5-1, the J call TRBJ2-5; D is perhaps TRBD2 (7 bases). Germline lookup yields CDR1 SGHRS and CDR2 YFSETQ. There are 15 residues in the CDR3. With 4 bases removed from V and 5 bases from J, the gap between germline ends came to 18 bases. CDR3 DNA sequence: TGCGCCAGCAGCCCCGACATCGGGGGGCAGGAGACCCAGTACTTC. It yields the protein CASSPDIGGQETQYF.

The sample holds a few counts of this clonotype. This chain uses TRBV12-3 or TRBV12-4 with TRBJ2-7; 7 bases are a match to TRBD1. This CDR3 is built from 15 residues. The trim removed 6 bases at V and 3 bases at J, leaving 11 bases unmatched. CDR3 region: CASSPGQILGYEQYF. In DNA form, the CDR3 reads TGTGCCAGCAGCCCGGGACAGATCCTAGGCTACGAGCAGTACTTC.

This chain links TRBV25-1 with TRBJ2-5; 8 bases align to TRBD1. Germline V gene lookup returns CDR1 MGHDK and CDR2 SYGVNS. The CDR3 length is 15 residues. V lost 0 bases and J lost 5; bases outside the gene matches: 5. The CDR3, as DNA: TGTGCCAGCAGTGAATACAGGGGGCAAGGGGAGACCCAGTACTTC. Its translation: CASSEYRGQGETQYF.

This clonotype was seen a few times. This rearrangement joins TRBV7-9 to TRBJ1-2, with a weak D call TRBD1 (5 bases). The CDR3 contains 14 residues. V was pared by 5 bases and J by 8 bases, with 18 bases between. Germline V gene sequence: CDR1 SEHNR, CDR2 FQNEAQ (reference sequence). CDR3 in DNA: TGTGCCAGCAGCCCAAACAGTGGGGCGGGGGGCTACACCTTC. This sequence encodes CASSPNSGAGGYTF.

The rearrangement uses TRBV11-3 and TRBJ2-1; perhaps TRBD1 as D (7 bases). V dropped 4 bases and J dropped 7 bases, with 17 bases sitting between them. Germline loops: CDR1 SGHNT, CDR2 YENEEA. The CDR3 contains 15 residues. The CDR3, as DNA: TGTGCCAGCAGCTGTTCAGGGGGGCTAGGTAATGAGCAGTTCTTC. Amino acid sequence: CASSCSGGLGNEQFF.